The clone carrying this TCR beta chain appeared a few times. The data were obtained in a study of regulatory T cells in long-lasting Graves disease. Study context: Freshly diagnosed Graves' patients had used antithyroid drugs for under 3 months.

Arm-PCR of CDR3 regions and iRepertoire HTBI primers were used to build TCR beta libraries. TCRdb itself ran the multiplex PCR reads through MiXCR, one entry per CDR3 protein. The sample includes 250,000 or so distinct CDR3 sequences, 15% to 20% of them seen just once. V was shortened by 4 bases and J by 4 bases, with 11 bases between the two germline ends. CDR1 and CDR2 (germline): MNHNS, SASEGT. The CDR3 length is 14 residues. Regarding time point: newly diagnosed GD, antithyroid drugs for less than 3 months. TCR sequences were obtained from RNA taken from PBMCs. These data are also associated with another study on T cells in Graves' hyperthyroidism and ophthalmopathy.

The sample was peripheral blood mononuclear cells (PBMCs), taken at new diagnosis, from a patient treated with antithyroid drugs. The TCR originated in a woman aged 25 to 39 with Graves disease. The chain links TRBV6-1 to TRBJ1-5; D call uncertain. The CDR3 region has the DNA TGTGCCAGCAGTGTCCGGGTATGGAATCAGCCCCAGCATTTT. Protein product: CASSVRVWNQPQHF.